Listed below are T cell receptor beta chains from one sample, sequenced in a study of blood T cells in healthy people across ages. TCRdb reprocessed the 5' RACE reads with MiXCR, giving one entry per CDR3 protein. Of 1.5 million to 2 million distinct CDR3 sequences in the sample, roughly 32% are singletons; the top ten hold about 11%. What was sequenced was blood. Receptors were obtained from a woman aged 25 to 39 in good health. CDR3s include the opening cysteine and the closing phenylalanine or tryptophan. The D gene is left open where the match is weak. Clone sizes are given selectively: once, few, many, or a class where the clone is expanded.

V	J	size	D	DNA	CDR3
TRBV5-1	TRBJ1-2	-	TRBD1	TGCGCCAGCAGCCGCCCGGGACAGGGGGACTATGGCTACACCTTC	CASSRPGQGDYGYTF
TRBV7-9	TRBJ1-5	once	-	TGTGCCAGCAGCTTATTACAGCCTCAGCCCCAGCATTTT	CASSLLQPQPQHF
TRBV20-1	TRBJ2-3	-	TRBD2	TGCAGTGCTACCTTAGCGGGGGACACAGATACGCAGTATTTT	CSATLAGDTDTQYF
TRBV7-6	TRBJ2-7	-	TRBD2	TGTGCCACGAGGACTAGCGGGGGTTGCGAGCAGTACTTC	CATRTSGGCEQYF
TRBV30	TRBJ2-7	-	-	TGTGCCTGGGGCGGGTCTTACGAGCAGTACTTC	CAWGGSYEQYF
TRBV27	TRBJ2-2	-	TRBD1	TGTGCCAGCAGTTTAGCCCCGGACAGGGCCACCGGGGAGCTGTTTTTT	CASSLAPDRATGELFF
TRBV10-2	TRBJ2-1	-	-	TGCGCCTGCTGTACTTCGCACAGGAGGGATGAGCAGTTCTTC	CACCTSHRRDEQFF
TRBV5-4	TRBJ1-2	-	-	TGTGCCAGCAGCCCCAACGTTAACTATGGCTACACCTTC	CASSPNVNYGYTF
TRBV10-3	TRBJ2-1	many	TRBD1	TGTGCCATCAGTAAAAAACCGGGACAGGAGCCCAATGAGCAGTTCTTC	CAISKKPGQEPNEQFF
TRBV11-2	TRBJ1-1	-	-	TGTGCCAGCAGCTTAGATCCGTCGGGGAACACTGAAGCTTTCTTT	CASSLDPSGNTEAFF
TRBV7-6	TRBJ1-2	-	-	TGTGCCAGCAGCTCGGAGCCCCTCCAGGGCTTCTCTGGCTACACCTTC	CASSSEPLQGFSGYTF
TRBV12-3/TRBV12-4	TRBJ2-3	few	-	TGTGCCAGCAGTTTGGCCGGGATTAGCACAGATACGCAGTATTTT	CASSLAGISTDTQYF
TRBV15	TRBJ2-5	once	TRBD2	TGTGCCACCAGCAGAGATGAACTAGCGGGGGGCCCTATCCAAGAGACCCGGTACTTC	CATSRDELAGGPIQETRYF
TRBV5-1	TRBJ1-1	-	-	TGCGCCAGCAGCCCGGACATATACACTGAAGCTTTCTTT	CASSPDIYTEAFF
TRBV7-2	TRBJ1-5	-	-	TGTGCCAGCAGCGTATTCTCAGGTAACCAACAGCCCCAGCATTTT	CASSVFSGNQQPQHF
TRBV7-6	TRBJ2-5	few	TRBD2	TGTGCCAGCAGCTTAGCGACTAGCGGGACTGTCGGGACCCAGTACTTC	CASSLATSGTVGTQYF
TRBV6-5	TRBJ2-1	-	-	TGTGCCAGCAGTAACAGTCGGAGCTCCTACAATGAGCAGTTCTTC	CASSNSRSSYNEQFF
TRBV20-1	TRBJ1-6	many	-	TGCAGTGCTAGCCAGATTAATTCACCCCTCCACTTT	CSASQINSPLHF
TRBV20-1	TRBJ2-7	many	TRBD1	TGCAGTGCGCCTAACAGGGGGCTCTACGAGCAGTACTTC	CSAPNRGLYEQYF
TRBV7-6	TRBJ2-6	few	-	TGTGCCAGCAGCTTAGTACCCCCCGTATCTGGGGCCAACGTCCTGACTTTC	CASSLVPPVSGANVLTF
TRBV14	TRBJ2-3	-	TRBD1	TGTGCCAGCAGCGCCAGGGGGCTCGGCACAGATACGCAGTATTTT	CASSARGLGTDTQYF
TRBV5-5	TRBJ2-1	few	TRBD1	TGTGCCAGCAGCTTGGGATGGTTGGGGACAGACAGCTCCTACGAGCAGTTCTTC	CASSLGWLGTDSSYEQFF
TRBV7-6	TRBJ2-1	-	-	TGTGCCAGCAGCCAATTGGAAGCGGACGAGCAGTTCTTC	CASSQLEADEQFF
TRBV25-1	TRBJ2-7	-	-	TGTGCCAGCAGTGAAGGTCGGGGGTGGGCTTCCTACGAGCAGTACTTC	CASSEGRGWASYEQYF
TRBV12-3/TRBV12-4	TRBJ1-5	-	TRBD1	TGTGCCAGCAGTAATGACAGGGAGCGGAATCAGCCCCAGCATTTT	CASSNDRERNQPQHF
TRBV7-2	TRBJ2-5	-	-	TGTGCCAGCAGCTTAGGACCGGGGGCGGGGGAGACCCAGTACTTC	CASSLGPGAGETQYF
TRBV5-1	TRBJ2-1	-	-	TGCGTCAGCAGCTTGGGAATCAACAATGAGCAGTTCTTC	CVSSLGINNEQFF
TRBV5-5	TRBJ1-2	few	-	TGTGCCAGCAGCTCGAACCAGAACTATGGCTACACCTTC	CASSSNQNYGYTF
TRBV12-3/TRBV12-4	TRBJ1-2	-	TRBD1	TGTGCCAGCACCACAGGGGAGGGCTATGGCTACACCTTC	CASTTGEGYGYTF
TRBV27	TRBJ2-7	-	-	TGTGCCAGCGGAACGGGACTCCTTCGCGAGCAGTACTTC	CASGTGLLREQYF
TRBV30	TRBJ2-5	-	-	TGTGCCTGGTCCAGGGTGGAGACCCAGTACTTC	CAWSRVETQYF
TRBV5-1	TRBJ2-7	-	-	TGCGCCAGCAGAGCCTCCGGGCTAGCCTACGAGCAGTACTTC	CASRASGLAYEQYF
TRBV20-1	TRBJ1-1	few	-	TGCAGTGCTAGTAGTGACATGAACACTGAAGCTTTCTTT	CSASSDMNTEAFF
TRBV9	TRBJ2-1	-	TRBD1	TGTGCCAGCAGTATCGGGACAGCAGTAAATGAGCAGTTCTTC	CASSIGTAVNEQFF
TRBV28	TRBJ2-1	few	TRBD1	TGTGCCAGCACTTGGGACAGCTACAATGAGCAGTTCTTC	CASTWDSYNEQFF
TRBV4-1	TRBJ2-3	-	TRBD2	TGCGCCAGCAGCCAAGATAAGCCTAGCGGGGGGGCCATCGTAGATACGCAGTATTTT	CASSQDKPSGGAIVDTQYF
TRBV20-1	TRBJ2-5	-	-	TGCAGTTGCCCGCCGGACAACCAAGAGACCCAGTACTTC	CSCPPDNQETQYF
TRBV3-1	TRBJ2-7	-	-	TGTGCCAGCAGCCAAGATATCCAAAACGGGATGCAGTACTTC	CASSQDIQNGMQYF
TRBV7-8	TRBJ2-3	-	TRBD2	TGTGCCAGCAAGAGTCTAGCGGGGGTCCCCGCAGATACGCAGTATTTT	CASKSLAGVPADTQYF
TRBV4-1	TRBJ2-7	once	-	TGCGCCAGCAGCCAAGGAAGCCTTACCTACGAGCAGTACTTC	CASSQGSLTYEQYF
TRBV4-1	TRBJ1-5	-	TRBD1	TGCGCCAGCAGCCAAGACCCTCTTCCTCGGACAGGGGGAAGTCAGCCCCAGCATTTT	CASSQDPLPRTGGSQPQHF
TRBV29-1	TRBJ1-1	-	-	TGCAGCGTTGATAAGGGGGGGCCTGAAGCTTTCTTT	CSVDKGGPEAFF